One TCR beta chain is described in this entry. Its antigen is undetermined. The sample comes from a study of cytomegalovirus exposure and HLA in healthy donors. Study outcomes and limitations: It was only CMV serostatus that was available as immune exposure information. TRBV6-2, TRBV6-3 and some other V segments were excluded as indistinguishable. Rarity marked most TCR sequences, yet some public TCRs occurred in many donors.

V lost 4 bases, J lost 3 bases, and 5 bases stayed unmatched. Germline CDR1 is SGHRS and CDR2 is YFSETQ. The CDR3 is 16 amino acids. Both 60 Vbeta primers and 13 Jbeta primers went into the PCR. Some clones are missing from TCRdb's copy, which holds only in-frame ones; the method was immunoSEQ multiplex PCR. Altogether over 200,000 clones are present, approximately 70% being singletons, with the ten largest covering 1.8%. This chain uses TRBV5-1 with TRBJ2-5, with 14 nucleotides matching TRBD2. This receptor was taken from a woman under 40 in good health and CMV-seronegative. The specimen was PBMCs. Here the CDR3 reads CASSPGLAGGKETQYF. The CDR3 DNA reads TGCGCCAGCAGCCCAGGACTAGCGGGAGGAAAAGAGACCCAGTACTTC.